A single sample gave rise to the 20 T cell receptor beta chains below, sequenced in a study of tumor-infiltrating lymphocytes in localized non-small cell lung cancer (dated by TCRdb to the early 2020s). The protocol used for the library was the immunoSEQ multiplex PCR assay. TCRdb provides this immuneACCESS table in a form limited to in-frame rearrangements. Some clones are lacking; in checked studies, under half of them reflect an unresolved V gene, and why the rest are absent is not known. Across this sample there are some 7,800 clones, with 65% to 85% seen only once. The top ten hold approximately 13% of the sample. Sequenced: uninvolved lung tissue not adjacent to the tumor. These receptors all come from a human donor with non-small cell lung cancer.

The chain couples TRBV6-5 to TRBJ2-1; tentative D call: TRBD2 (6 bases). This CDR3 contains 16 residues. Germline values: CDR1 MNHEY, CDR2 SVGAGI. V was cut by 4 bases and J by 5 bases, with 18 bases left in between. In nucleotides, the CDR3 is TGTGCCAGCAGTTCCCCCTCATCGGGAGAGAACAATGAGCAGTTCTTC. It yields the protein CASSSPSSGENNEQFF.

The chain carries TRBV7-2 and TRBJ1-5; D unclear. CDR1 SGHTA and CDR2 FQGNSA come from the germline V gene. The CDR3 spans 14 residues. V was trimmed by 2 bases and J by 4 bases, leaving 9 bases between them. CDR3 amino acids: CASSLRTPNQPQHF. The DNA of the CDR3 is TGTGCCAGCAGCTTACGGACTCCTAATCAGCCCCAGCATTTT.

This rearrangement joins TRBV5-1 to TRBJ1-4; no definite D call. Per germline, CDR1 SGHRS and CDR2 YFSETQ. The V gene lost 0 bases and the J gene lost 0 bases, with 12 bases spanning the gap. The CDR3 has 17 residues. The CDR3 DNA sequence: TGCGCCAGCAGCTTGGGGGGTACGGCTGCAACTAATGAAAAACTGTTTTTT. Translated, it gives CASSLGGTAATNEKLFF.

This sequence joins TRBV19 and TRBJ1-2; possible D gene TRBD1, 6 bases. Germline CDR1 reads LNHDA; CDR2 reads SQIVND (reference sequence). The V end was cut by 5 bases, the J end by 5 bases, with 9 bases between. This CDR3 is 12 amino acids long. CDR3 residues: CASSPTGYGYTF. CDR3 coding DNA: TGTGCCAGTAGTCCGACAGGTTATGGCTACACCTTC.

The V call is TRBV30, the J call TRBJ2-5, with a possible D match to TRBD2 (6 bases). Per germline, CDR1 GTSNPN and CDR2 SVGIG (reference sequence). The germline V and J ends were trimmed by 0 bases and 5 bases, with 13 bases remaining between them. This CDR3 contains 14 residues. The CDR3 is CAWSVSGVKETQYF. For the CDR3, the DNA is TGTGCCTGGAGTGTATCGGGGGTAAAGGAGACCCAGTACTTC.

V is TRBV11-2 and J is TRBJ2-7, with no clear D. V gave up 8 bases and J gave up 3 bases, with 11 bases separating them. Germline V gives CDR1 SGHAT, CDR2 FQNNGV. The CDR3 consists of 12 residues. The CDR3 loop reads CASEGNRYEQYF. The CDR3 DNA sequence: TGTGCCAGCGAAGGGAACCGCTACGAGCAGTACTTC.

CDR3 coding DNA: TGTGCCAGCAGCCAAGCTCTGGGACAGGGAATTGCTGAAGCTTTCTTT. Translated, it gives CASSQALGQGIAEAFF. J is TRBJ1-1 and V is TRBV4-2; 9 positions agree with TRBD1. Unmatched junction bases numbered 9, after V lost 1 base and J lost 6 bases. The CDR3 extends over 16 amino acids. Germline V gives CDR1 LGHNA, CDR2 YNFKEQ.

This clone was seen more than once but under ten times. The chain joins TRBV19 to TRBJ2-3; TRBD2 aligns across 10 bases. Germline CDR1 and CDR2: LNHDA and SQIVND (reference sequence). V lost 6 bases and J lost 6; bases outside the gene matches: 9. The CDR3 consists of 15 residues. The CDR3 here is CASSPGSGRADTQYF. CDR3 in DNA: TGTGCCAGTAGCCCGGGAAGCGGGAGGGCGGATACGCAGTATTTT.

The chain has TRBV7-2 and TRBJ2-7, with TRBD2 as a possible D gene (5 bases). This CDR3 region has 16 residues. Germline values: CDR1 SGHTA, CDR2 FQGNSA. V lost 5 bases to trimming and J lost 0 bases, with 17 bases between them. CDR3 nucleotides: TGTGCCAGCAGCCCCCACCTCGGGGTGAGCTCCTACGAGCAGTACTTC. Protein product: CASSPHLGVSSYEQYF.

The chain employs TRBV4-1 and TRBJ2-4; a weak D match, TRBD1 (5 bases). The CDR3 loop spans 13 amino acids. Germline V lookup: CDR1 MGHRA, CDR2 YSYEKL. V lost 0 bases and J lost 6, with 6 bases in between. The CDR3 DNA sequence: TGCGCCAGCAGCCAAGATAGGGGAAACATTCAGTACTTC. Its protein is CASSQDRGNIQYF.

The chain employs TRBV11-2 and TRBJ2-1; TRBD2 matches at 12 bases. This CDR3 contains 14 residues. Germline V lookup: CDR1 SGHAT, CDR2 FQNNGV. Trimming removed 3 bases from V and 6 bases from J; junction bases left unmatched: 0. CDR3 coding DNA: TGTGCCAGCAGCTTGACTAGCGGGAGCAATGAGCAGTTCTTC. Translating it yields CASSLTSGSNEQFF. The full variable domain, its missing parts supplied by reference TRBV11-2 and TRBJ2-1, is EAGVAQSPRYKIIEKRQSVAFWCNPISGHATLYWYQQILGQGPKLLIQFQNNGVVDDSQLPKDRFSAERLKGVDSTLKIQPAKLEDSAVYLCASSLTSGSNEQFFGPGTRLTVL.

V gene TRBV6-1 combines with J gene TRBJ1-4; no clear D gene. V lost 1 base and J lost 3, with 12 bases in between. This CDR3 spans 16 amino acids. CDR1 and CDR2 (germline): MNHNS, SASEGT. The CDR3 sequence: CASSEGPREPNEKLFF. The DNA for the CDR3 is TGTGCCAGCAGTGAAGGCCCCCGGGAGCCTAATGAAAAACTGTTTTTT.

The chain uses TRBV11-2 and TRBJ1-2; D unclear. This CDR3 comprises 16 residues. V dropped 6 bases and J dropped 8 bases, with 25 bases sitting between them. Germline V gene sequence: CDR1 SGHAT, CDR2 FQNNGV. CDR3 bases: TGTGCCAGCAGAAGCCTCAGGACCGCGCCTAATCGAGGCTACACCTTC. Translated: CASRSLRTAPNRGYTF.

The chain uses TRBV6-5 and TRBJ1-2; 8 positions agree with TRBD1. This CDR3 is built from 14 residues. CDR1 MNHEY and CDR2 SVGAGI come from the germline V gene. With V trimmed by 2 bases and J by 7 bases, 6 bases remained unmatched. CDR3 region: CASSYRQGAGGYTF. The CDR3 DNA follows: TGTGCCAGCAGTTACCGTCAGGGGGCGGGTGGCTACACCTTC.

CDR3 residues: CASSDFYTGEGGGETQYF. CDR3 bases: TGTGCCAGCAGCGATTTCTATACGGGAGAAGGCGGGGGAGAGACCCAGTACTTC. The chain couples TRBV7-9 to TRBJ2-5, with TRBD2 matching 7 bases. Trimming at V came to 5 bases and at J to 4 bases, leaving 19 bases not matched to a gene. The germline V gene has CDR1 SEHNR and CDR2 FQNEAQ (reference sequence). The CDR3 covers 18 residues.

The CDR3 protein is CASRRGQGIYEQYF. The CDR3 nucleotides are TGTGCCAGCAGACGGGGACAGGGAATCTACGAGCAGTACTTC. V usage is TRBV6-5 and J usage is TRBJ2-7, with 9 bases matching TRBD1. V lost 6 bases, J lost 3 bases, and 6 bases stayed unmatched. The CDR3 is 14 residues long. In germline, CDR1 is MNHEY, CDR2 SVGAGI.

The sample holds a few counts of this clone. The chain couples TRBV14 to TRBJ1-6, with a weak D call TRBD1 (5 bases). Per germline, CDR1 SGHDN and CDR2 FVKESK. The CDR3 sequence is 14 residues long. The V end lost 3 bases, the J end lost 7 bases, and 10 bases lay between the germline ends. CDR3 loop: CASSQTVRNSPLHF. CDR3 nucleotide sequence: TGTGCCAGCAGCCAGACAGTGCGGAATTCACCCCTCCACTTT.

The DNA of the CDR3 is TGTGCCAGCAGTCCCTACACCGGGGAGCTGTTTTTT. Residues: CASSPYTGELFF. The chain carries TRBV27 and TRBJ2-2; D is unclear. This CDR3 comprises 12 residues. The germline V gene encodes CDR1 MNHEY and CDR2 SMNVEV (reference sequence). Between the trimmed V and J ends, which lost 5 bases and 3 bases, there was a span of 4 bases.

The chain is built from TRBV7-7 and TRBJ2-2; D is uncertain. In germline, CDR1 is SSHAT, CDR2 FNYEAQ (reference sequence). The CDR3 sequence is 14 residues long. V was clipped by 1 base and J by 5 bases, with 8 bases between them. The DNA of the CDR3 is TGTGCCAGCAGCTTAGGTGTGGGGACCGGGGAGCTGTTTTTT. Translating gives CASSLGVGTGELFF.

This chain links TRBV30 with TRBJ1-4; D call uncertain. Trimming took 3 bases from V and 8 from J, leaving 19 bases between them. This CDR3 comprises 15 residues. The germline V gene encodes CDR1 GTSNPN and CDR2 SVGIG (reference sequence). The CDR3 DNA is TGTGCCTGGAGCGAAGGGAACACCCGTGGCGAAAAACTGTTTTTT. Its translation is CAWSEGNTRGEKLFF.